In this sample, the clone carrying this T cell receptor beta chain turned up a few times. The germline gives CDR1 SGHTA, CDR2 FQGTGA. V was shortened by 5 bases and J by 7 bases, with 8 bases between the two germline ends. The length of the CDR3 is 12 residues. In the study's own analysis: Reference gene primers were amplified, and this amplification served to estimate nucleated cell counts. Sequencing was performed with immunoSEQ multiplex PCR; in TCRdb, only in-frame clones are kept and a portion is missing. The V and J calls and clone size were taken over from that table, and D and trimming were inferred from the DNA. The data show hundreds of thousands of clones, more than 70% seen once. The data were taken from a study of blood T cell repertoires in COVID-19. As for the study in general: Donors in the United States, Italy and Spain gave samples during acute or convalescent COVID-19. From T cells, B-cell-depleted T cells, or PBMCs came the material, which was cDNA or gDNA.

The clonotype comes from a woman aged 30 to 39 who had recovered from COVID-19. Sequenced material: peripheral blood. This sequence joins TRBV7-3 and TRBJ2-2; D is undetermined. Here the CDR3 DNA reads TGTGCCAGCAGCCCCGGCGGCGGGGAGCTGTTTTTT. It is translated as CASSPGGGELFF.